This T cell receptor (beta chain) was captured in a study of human T cells and chemical hapten exposure. To note about this clonotype: A much larger clone is a single base away; this may be a read error.

TCRdb reprocessed the RACE reads with MiXCR, giving one entry per CDR3 protein. The sample holds about 59,000 distinct CDR3 sequences, roughly 12% seen once. Germline V gene sequence: CDR1 MGHDK, CDR2 SYGVNS. V dropped 3 bases and J dropped 9 bases, with 11 bases sitting between them. This CDR3 spans 12 amino acids. Time point in this sample: pre-sensitization, week 0. Treatment specified: therapeutic diphenylcyclopropenone sensitization with weekly scalp DPC. This clonotype was obtained from a woman aged 35 to 49 with alopecia areata. Some clones in this sample may be carry-over from other donors' samples. Sequenced material: whole blood, taken in connection with sensitization to the hapten diphenylcyclopropenone (DPC). The chain is built from TRBV25-1 and TRBJ1-1; weak D call: TRBD1 (6 bases). This chain's CDR3 is CASSEYGTKAFF. DNA for the CDR3: TGTGCCAGCAGTGAGTACGGGACAAAAGCTTTCTTT.